This T cell receptor (beta chain) was sequenced during a study of T cells after yellow fever vaccination. Study-wide results and caveats: Detected again after the booster were most primary-vaccination clones, at approximately 96% CD4 and 88% CD8.

In regard to this clonotype: As yet, its antigen is unknown.

Germline V lookup: CDR1 LGHNA, CDR2 YSLEER. V dropped 0 bases and J dropped 5 bases, with 8 bases sitting between them. The CDR3 has 13 residues. MiXCR, applied by TCRdb to the 5' RACE reads, yields one record per CDR3 protein. Here the sample spans 500,000 to 650,000 distinct CDR3 sequences, less than 15% being singletons. The rearrangement uses TRBV4-3 and TRBJ2-7, with D possibly called TRBD1 or TRBD2 (5 bases each). The sample was PBMCs, taken on the day of the yellow fever booster vaccination. The receptor was isolated from a man aged 25-45 years who received the YFV17D yellow fever vaccine. The CDR3 nucleotides read TGCGCCAGCAGCCAAGAGTGGGGGAACGAGCAGTACTTC. This gives the protein CASSQEWGNEQYF.